In its sample, the clone carrying this T cell receptor beta chain was seen a few times. No antigen is known for it. The entry originates in a study of blood T cells in healthy people across ages. The authors ran a second PCR of about 7 to 12 cycles using a sample-barcoded 5' primer and a J-beta primer mix. In TCRdb, the 5' RACE reads were re-called with MiXCR into one record per CDR3 protein. This repertoire shows 1.5 million to 2 million distinct CDR3 sequences, 34% found once; its top ten account for 10% to 12%. Study-level findings and limits: Significant beta diversity loss was already apparent by age about 39, declining roughly linearly.

The source is a young woman in good health. Sequenced input: blood.

CDR3 loop: CASSPSTSEETQYF. CDR3 nucleotides: TGTGCCAGCAGCCCGTCGACTAGCGAAGAGACCCAGTACTTC. The chain joins TRBV5-6 to TRBJ2-5; the match to TRBD2 covers 8 bases. CDR1 SGHDT and CDR2 YYEEEE come from the germline V gene. V shed 4 bases, J shed 3 bases, and the junction held 5 bases outside the gene matches. The CDR3 spans 14 residues. Full variable domain (rest looked up from reference TRBV5-6 and TRBJ2-5): DAGVTQSPTHLIKTRGQQVTLRCSPKSGHDTVSWYQQALGQGPQFIFQYYEEEERQRGNFPDRFSGHQFPNYSSELNVNALLLGDSALYLCASSPSTSEETQYFGPGTRLLVL.